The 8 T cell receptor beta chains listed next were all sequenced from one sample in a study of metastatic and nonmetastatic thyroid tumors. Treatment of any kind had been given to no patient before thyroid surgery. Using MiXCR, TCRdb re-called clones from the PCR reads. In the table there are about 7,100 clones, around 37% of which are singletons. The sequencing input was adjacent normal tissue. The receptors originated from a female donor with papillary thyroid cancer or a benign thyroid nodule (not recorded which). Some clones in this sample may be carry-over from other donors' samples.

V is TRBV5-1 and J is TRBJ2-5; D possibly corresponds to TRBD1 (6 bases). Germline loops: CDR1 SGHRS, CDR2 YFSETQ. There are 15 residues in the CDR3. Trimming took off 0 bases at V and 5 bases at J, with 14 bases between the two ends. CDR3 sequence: CASSLETPQGETQYF. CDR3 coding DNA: TGCGCCAGCAGCTTGGAGACCCCCCAGGGGGAGACCCAGTACTTC.

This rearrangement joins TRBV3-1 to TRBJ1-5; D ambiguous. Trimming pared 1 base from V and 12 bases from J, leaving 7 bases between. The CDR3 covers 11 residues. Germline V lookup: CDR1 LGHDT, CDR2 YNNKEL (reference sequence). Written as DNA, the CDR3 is TGTGCCAGCAGCCAAGCCGGGTTCCAGCATTTT. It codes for CASSQAGFQHF.

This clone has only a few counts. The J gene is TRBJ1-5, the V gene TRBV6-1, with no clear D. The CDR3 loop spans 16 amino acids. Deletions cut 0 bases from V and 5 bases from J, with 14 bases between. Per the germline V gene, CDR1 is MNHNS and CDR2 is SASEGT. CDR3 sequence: CASSEAVGLGDQPQHF. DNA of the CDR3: TGTGCCAGCAGTGAAGCGGTAGGCCTGGGCGATCAGCCCCAGCATTTT.

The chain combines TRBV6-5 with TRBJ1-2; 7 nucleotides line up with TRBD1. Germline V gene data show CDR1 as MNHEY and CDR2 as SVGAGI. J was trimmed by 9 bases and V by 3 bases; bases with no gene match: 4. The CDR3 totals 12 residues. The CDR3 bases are TGTGCCAGCAGTTATGACAGGGCGAGCTACACCTTC. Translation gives CASSYDRASYTF.

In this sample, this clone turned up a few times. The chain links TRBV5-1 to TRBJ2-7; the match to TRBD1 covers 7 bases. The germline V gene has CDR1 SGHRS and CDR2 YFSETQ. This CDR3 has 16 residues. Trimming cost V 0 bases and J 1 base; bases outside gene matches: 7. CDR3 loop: CASSLADRPYSYEQYF. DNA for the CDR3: TGCGCCAGCAGCTTGGCGGACAGGCCTTATTCCTACGAGCAGTACTTC.

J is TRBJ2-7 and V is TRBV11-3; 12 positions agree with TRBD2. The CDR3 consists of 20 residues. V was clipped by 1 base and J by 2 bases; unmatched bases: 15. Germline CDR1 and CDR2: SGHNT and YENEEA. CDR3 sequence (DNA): TGTGCCAGCAGCTTAGGGGAGAGCCTAGCGGGAGGGCCCGTTCCCTACGAGCAGTACTTC. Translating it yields CASSLGESLAGGPVPYEQYF.

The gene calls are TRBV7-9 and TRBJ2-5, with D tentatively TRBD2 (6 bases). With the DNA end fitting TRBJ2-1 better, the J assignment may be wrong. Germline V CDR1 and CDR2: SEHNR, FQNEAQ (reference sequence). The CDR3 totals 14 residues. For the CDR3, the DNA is TGTGCCAGCTTTGAATTCGGGAGTTCAGATGAGCAGTTCTTC. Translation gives CASFEFGSSDEQFF.

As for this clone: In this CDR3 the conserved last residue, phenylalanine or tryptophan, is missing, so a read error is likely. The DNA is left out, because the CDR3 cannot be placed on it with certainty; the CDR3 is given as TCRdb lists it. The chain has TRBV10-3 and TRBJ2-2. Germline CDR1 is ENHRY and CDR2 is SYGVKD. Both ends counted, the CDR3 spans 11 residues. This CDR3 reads CAIAEDGELIC.